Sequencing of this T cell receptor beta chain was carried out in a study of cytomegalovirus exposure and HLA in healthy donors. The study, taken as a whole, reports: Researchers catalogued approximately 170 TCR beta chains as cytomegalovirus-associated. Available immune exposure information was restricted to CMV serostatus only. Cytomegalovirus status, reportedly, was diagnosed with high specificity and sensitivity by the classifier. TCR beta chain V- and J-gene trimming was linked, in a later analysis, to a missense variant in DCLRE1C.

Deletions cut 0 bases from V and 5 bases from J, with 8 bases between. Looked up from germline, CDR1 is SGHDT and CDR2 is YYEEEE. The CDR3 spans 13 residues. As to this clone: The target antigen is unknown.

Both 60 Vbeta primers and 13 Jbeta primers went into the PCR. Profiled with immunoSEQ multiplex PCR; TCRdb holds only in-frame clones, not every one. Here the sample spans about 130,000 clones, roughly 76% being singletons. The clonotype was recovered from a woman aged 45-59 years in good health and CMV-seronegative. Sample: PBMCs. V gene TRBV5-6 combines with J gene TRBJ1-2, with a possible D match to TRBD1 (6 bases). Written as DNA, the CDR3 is TGTGCCAGCAGCTTGGGTGGGACATATGGCTACACCTTC. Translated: CASSLGGTYGYTF.